This T cell receptor (beta chain) was documented in a study of blood T cell repertoires in COVID-19. Overall study: T cells, B-cell-depleted T cells, or PBMCs provided the cDNA or gDNA that served as material.

Here immunoSEQ multiplex PCR was the method, and the copy in TCRdb shows in-frame clones only, minus some. The data show 400,000 to 450,000 clones, with 89% seen just once and less than 2% held by the top ten. Patients in Seattle were enrolled during active infection, then followed longitudinally. Deletions cut 0 bases from V and 2 bases from J, with 16 bases between. Germline V gene sequence: CDR1 MNHEY, CDR2 SMNVEV (reference sequence). The CDR3 has 18 amino acids. The source material was peripheral blood. The receptor was isolated from a woman aged 40 to 50 with COVID-19, enrolled during active disease. This chain joins TRBV27 and TRBJ2-2; a possible D gene is TRBD2 (7 bases). The CDR3 sequence is CASSLSAWGGLNTGELFF. In DNA form, the CDR3 reads TGTGCCAGCAGTTTATCGGCCTGGGGGGGCTTAAACACCGGGGAGCTGTTTTTT.